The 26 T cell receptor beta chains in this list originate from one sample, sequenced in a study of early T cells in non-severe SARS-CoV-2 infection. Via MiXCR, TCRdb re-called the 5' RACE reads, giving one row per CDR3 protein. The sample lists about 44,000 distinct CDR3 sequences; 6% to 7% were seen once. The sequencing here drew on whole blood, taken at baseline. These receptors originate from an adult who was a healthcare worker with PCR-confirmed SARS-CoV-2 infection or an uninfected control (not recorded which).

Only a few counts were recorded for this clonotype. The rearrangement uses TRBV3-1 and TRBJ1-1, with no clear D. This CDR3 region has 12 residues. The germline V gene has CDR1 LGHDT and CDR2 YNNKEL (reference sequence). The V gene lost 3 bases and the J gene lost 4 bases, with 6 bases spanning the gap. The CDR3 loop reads CASSHISTEAFF. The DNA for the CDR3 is TGTGCCAGCAGCCATATCAGCACTGAAGCTTTCTTT.

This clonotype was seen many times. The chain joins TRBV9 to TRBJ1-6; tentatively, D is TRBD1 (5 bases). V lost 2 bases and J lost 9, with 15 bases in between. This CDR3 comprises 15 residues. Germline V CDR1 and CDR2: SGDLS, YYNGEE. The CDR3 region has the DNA TGTGCCAGCAGCGTGTCAGGATCCGGGGGTTCACCCCTCCACTTT. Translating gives CASSVSGSGGSPLHF.

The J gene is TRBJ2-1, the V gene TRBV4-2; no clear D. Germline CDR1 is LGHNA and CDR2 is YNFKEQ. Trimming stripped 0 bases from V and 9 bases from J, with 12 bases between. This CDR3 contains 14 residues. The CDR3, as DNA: TGTGCCAGCAGCCAAGATCTTTCCCGGTCTGAGCAGTTCTTC. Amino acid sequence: CASSQDLSRSEQFF.

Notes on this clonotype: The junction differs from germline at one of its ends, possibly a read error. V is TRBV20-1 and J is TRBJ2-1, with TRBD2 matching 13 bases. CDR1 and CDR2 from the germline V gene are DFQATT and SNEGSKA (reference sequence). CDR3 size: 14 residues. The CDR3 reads CSARGLAGELDKFF. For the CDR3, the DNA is TGCAGTGCCAGAGGACTAGCGGGAGAACTTGATAAGTTCTTC.

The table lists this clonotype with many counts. The CDR3 loop is CASSYRRGPLNEQFF. The CDR3 region has the DNA TGTGCCAGCAGTTACAGGCGGGGGCCTTTGAATGAGCAGTTCTTC. The chain combines TRBV6-5 with TRBJ2-1; D might be TRBD2 (7 bases). Germline V gene data show CDR1 as MNHEY and CDR2 as SVGAGI. The CDR3 length is 15 residues. V lost 2 bases to trimming and J lost 7 bases, with 15 bases between them.

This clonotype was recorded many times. The CDR3 DNA follows: TGCGCCAGCAGCCCGAGTGGCGGCACGAATGAAGCTTTCTTT. It yields the protein CASSPSGGTNEAFF. This chain links TRBV5-1 with TRBJ1-1; D unclear. V was cut by 4 bases and J by 7 bases, with 17 bases left in between. This CDR3 is built from 14 residues. The germline V gene encodes CDR1 SGHRS and CDR2 YFSETQ.

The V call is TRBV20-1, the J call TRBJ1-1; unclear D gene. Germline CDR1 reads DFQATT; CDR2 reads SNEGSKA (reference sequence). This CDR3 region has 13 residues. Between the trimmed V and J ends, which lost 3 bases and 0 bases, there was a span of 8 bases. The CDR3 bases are TGCAGTGCTAGTTTCATGGTGAACACTGAAGCTTTCTTT. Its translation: CSASFMVNTEAFF.

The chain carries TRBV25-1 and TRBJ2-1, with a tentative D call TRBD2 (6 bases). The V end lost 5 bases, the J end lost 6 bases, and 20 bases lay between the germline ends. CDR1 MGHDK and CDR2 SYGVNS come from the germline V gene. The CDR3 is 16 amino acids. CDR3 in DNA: TGTGCCAGCAGTCCAGCACCGGGACTCCCATCCAATGAGCAGTTCTTC. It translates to CASSPAPGLPSNEQFF.

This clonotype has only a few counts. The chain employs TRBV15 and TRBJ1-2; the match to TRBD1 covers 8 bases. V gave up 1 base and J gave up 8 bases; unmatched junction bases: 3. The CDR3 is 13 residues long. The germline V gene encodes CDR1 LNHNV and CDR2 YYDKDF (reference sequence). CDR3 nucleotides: TGTGCCACCAGCAGAGCGACAGGGGACGGCTACACCTTC. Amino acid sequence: CATSRATGDGYTF.

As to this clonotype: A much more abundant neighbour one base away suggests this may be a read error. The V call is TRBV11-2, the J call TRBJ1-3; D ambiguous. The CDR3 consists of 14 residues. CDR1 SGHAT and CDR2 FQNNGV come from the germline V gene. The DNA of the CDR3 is TGTGCCAACAGCTTTGGTGACTCTGGAAACACCATATATTTT. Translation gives CANSFGDSGNTIYF.

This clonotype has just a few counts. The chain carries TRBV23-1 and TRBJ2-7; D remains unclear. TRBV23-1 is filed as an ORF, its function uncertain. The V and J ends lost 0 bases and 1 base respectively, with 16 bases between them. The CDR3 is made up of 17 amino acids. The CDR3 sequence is CASSQSSPIHPSYEQYF. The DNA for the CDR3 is TGCGCCAGCAGTCAATCTTCTCCAATACACCCTTCCTACGAGCAGTACTTC.

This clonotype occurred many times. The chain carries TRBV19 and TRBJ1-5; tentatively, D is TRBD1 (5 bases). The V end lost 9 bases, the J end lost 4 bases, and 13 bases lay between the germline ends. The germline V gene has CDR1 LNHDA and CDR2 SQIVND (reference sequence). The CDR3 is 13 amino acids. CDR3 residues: CASGGTVNQPQHF. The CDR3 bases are TGTGCCAGCGGGGGGACGGTTAATCAGCCCCAGCATTTT.

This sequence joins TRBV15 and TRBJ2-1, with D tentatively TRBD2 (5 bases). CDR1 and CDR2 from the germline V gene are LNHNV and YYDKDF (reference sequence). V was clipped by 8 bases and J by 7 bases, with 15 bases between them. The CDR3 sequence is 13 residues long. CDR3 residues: CATCDNRGNEQFF. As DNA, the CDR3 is TGTGCCACCTGTGATAATCGGGGAAATGAGCAGTTCTTC.

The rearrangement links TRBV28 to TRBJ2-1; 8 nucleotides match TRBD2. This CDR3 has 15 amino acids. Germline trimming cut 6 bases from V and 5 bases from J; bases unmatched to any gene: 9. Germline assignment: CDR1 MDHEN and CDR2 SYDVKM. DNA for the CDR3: TGTGCCAGCAGCTCCGGGGGTAGCGGGAACAATGAGCAGTTCTTC. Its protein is CASSSGGSGNNEQFF.

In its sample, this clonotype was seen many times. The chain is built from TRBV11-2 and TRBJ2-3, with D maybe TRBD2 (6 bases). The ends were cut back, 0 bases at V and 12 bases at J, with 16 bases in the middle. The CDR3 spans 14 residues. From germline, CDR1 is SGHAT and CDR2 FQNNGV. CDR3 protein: CASSLDRAGHPQYF. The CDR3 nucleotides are TGTGCCAGCAGCTTAGATCGAGCGGGCCATCCACAGTATTTT.

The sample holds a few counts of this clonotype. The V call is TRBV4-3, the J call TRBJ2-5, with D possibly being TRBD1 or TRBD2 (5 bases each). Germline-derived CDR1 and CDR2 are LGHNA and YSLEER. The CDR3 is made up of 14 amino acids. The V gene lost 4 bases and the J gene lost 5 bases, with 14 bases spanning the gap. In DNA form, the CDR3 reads TGCGCCAGCAGCCCCCACACGGGGCGCGAGACCCAGTACTTC. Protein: CASSPHTGRETQYF.

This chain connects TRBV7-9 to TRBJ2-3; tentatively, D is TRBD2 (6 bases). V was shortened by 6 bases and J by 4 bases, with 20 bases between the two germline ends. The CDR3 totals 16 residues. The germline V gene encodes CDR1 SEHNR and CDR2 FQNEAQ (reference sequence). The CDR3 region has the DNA TGTGCCAGCAGGCTATTCGGAGGTGGAGGGGCAGATACGCAGTATTTT. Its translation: CASRLFGGGGADTQYF.

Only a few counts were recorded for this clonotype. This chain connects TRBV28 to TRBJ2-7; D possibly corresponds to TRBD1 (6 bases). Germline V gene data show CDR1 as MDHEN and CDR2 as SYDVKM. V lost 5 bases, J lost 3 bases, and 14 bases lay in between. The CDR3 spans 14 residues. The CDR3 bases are TGTGCCAGCAGTCAGACAGGCGTGTACTACGAGCAGTACTTC. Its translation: CASSQTGVYYEQYF.

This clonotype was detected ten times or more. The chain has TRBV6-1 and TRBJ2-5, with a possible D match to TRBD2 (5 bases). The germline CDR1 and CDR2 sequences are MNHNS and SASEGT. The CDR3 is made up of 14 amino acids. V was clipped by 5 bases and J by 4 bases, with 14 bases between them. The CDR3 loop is CASSLIMAGETQYF. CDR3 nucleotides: TGTGCCAGCAGTCTAATTATGGCGGGAGAGACCCAGTACTTC.

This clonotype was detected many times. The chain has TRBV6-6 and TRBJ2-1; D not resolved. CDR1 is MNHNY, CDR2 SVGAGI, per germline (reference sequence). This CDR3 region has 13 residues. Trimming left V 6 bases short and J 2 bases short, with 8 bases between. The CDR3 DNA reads TGTGCCAGCAGCCCCGTAGCCTACAATGAGCAGTTCTTC. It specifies CASSPVAYNEQFF.

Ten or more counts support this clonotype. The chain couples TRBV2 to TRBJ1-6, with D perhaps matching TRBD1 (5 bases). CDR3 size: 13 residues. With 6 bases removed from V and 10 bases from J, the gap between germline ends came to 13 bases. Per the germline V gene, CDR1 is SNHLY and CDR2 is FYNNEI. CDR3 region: CASRPRVESPLHF. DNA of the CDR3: TGTGCCAGCAGACCCAGGGTAGAATCACCCCTCCACTTT. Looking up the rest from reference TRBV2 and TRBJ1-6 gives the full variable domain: EPEVTQTPSHQVTQMGQEVILRCVPISNHLYFYWYRQILGQKVEFLVSFYNNEISEKSEIFDDQFSVERPDGSNFTLKIRSTKLEDSAMYFCASRPRVESPLHFGNGTRLTVT.

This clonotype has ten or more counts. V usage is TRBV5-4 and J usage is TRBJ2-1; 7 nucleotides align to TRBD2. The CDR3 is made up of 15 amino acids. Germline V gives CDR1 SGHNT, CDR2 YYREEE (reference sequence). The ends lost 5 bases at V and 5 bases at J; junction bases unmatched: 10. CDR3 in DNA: TGTGCCAGCAGTCGGACACCTCTAGCGGACAATGAGCAGTTCTTC. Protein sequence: CASSRTPLADNEQFF.

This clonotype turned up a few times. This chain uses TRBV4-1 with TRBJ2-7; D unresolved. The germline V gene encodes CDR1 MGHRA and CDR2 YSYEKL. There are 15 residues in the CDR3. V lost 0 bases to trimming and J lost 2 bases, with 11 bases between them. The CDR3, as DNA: TGCGCCAGCAGCCAAGATTACAAATGGCCCTACGAGCAGTACTTC. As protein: CASSQDYKWPYEQYF.

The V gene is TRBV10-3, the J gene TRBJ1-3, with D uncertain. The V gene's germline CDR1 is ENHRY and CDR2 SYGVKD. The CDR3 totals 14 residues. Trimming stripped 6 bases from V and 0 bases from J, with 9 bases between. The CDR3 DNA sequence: TGTGCCATCAGGGCAGTGAGCTCTGGAAACACCATATATTTT. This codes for CAIRAVSSGNTIYF.

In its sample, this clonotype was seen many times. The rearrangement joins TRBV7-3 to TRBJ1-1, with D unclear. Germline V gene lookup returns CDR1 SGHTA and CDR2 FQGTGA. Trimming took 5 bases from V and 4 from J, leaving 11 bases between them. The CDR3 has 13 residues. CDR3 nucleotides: TGTGCCAGCAGCCCGTACCCGGGCACTGAAGCTTTCTTT. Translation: CASSPYPGTEAFF.

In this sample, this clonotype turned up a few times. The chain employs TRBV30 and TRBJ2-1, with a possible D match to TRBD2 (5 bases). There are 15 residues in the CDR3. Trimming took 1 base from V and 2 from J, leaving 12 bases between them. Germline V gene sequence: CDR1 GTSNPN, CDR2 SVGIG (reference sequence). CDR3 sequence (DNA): TGTGCCTGGAGTGCCGGACTCCAACCCTACAATGAGCAGTTCTTC. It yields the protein CAWSAGLQPYNEQFF.